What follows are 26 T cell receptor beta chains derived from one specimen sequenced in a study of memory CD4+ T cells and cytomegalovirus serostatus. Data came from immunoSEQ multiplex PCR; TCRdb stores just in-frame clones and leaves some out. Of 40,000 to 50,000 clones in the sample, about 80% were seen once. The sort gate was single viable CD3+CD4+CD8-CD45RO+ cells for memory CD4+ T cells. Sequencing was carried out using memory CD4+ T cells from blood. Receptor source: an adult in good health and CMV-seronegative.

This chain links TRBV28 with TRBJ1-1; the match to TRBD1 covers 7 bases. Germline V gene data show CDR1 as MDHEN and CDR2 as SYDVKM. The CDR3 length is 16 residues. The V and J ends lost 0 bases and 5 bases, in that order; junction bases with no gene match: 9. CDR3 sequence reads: CASSLWAGRGRTEAFF. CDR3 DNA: TGTGCCAGCAGTTTATGGGCTGGGAGGGGGCGGACTGAAGCTTTCTTT.

The CDR3 DNA sequence: TGCAGTGCTAGGGGCCGGGAGCAGTTCTTC. It yields the protein CSARGREQFF. This chain uses TRBV20-1 with TRBJ2-1; D gene uncertain. The V end was cut by 3 bases, the J end by 10 bases, with 7 bases between. Germline V gene sequence: CDR1 DFQATT, CDR2 SNEGSKA (reference sequence). The CDR3 has 10 amino acids.

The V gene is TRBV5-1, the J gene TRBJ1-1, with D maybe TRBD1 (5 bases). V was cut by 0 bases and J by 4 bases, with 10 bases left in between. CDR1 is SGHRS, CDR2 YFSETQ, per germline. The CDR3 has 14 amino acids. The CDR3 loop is CASSLAEGTTEAFF. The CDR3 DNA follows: TGCGCCAGCAGCTTGGCGGAAGGGACCACTGAAGCTTTCTTT. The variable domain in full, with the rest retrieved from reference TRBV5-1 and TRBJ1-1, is KAGVTQTPRYLIKTRGQQVTLSCSPISGHRSVSWYQQTPGQGLQFLFEYFSETQRNKGNFPGRFSGRQFSNSRSEMNVSTLELGDSALYLCASSLAEGTTEAFFGQGTRLTVV.

The CDR3 sequence: CASSRGQLNQPQHF. CDR3 in DNA: TGTGCCAGCAGTAGGGGACAGCTCAATCAGCCCCAGCATTTT. The V gene is TRBV6-5, the J gene TRBJ1-5, with TRBD1 matching over 7 bases. V trimming: 5 bases; J trimming: 3 bases; junction bases outside the gene matches: 4. Germline CDR1 and CDR2: MNHEY and SVGAGI. CDR3 length: 14 amino acids.

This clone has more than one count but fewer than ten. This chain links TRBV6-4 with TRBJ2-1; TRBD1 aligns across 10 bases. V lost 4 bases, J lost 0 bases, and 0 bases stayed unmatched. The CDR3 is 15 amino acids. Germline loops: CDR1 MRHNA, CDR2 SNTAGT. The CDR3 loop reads CASSGTGGSYNEQFF. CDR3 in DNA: TGTGCCAGCAGTGGGACAGGGGGCTCCTACAATGAGCAGTTCTTC.

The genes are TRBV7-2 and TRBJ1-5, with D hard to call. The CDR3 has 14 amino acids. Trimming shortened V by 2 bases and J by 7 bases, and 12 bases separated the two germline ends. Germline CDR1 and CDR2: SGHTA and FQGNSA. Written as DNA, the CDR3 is TGTGCCAGCAGCTTATTACTCCTCGGACAGCCCCAGCATTTT. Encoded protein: CASSLLLLGQPQHF.

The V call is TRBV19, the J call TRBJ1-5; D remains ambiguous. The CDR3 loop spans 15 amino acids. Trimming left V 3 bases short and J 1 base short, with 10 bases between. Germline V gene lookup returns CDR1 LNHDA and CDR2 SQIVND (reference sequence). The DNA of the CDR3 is TGTGCCAGTAGTATCAGGCTCGGAAGCAATCAGCCCCAGCATTTT. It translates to CASSIRLGSNQPQHF.

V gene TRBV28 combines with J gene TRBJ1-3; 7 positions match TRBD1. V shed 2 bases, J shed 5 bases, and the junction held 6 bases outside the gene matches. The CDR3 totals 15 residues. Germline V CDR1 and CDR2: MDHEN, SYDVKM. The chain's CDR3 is CASSLPTGARNTIYF. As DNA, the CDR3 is TGTGCCAGCAGTTTACCAACAGGGGCTAGAAACACCATATATTTT. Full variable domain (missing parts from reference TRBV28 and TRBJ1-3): DVKVTQSSRYLVKRTGEKVFLECVQDMDHENMFWYRQDPGLGLRLIYFSYDVKMKEKGDIPEGYSVSREKKERFSLILESASTNQTSMYLCASSLPTGARNTIYFGEGSWLTVV.

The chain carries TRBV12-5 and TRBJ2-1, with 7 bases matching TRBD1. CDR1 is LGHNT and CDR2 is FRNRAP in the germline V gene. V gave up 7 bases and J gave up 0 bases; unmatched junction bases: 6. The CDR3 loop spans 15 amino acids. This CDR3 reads CASDPGQSSYNEQFF. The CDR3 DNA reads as TGTGCTAGTGACCCGGGACAGAGCTCCTACAATGAGCAGTTCTTC.

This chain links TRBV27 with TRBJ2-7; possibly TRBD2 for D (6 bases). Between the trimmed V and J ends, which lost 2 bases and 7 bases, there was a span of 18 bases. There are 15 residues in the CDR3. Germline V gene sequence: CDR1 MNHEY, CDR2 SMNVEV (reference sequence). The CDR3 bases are TGTGCCAGCAGTTTACAGGTTGCGCGGGATGGGGAGCAGTACTTC. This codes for CASSLQVARDGEQYF.

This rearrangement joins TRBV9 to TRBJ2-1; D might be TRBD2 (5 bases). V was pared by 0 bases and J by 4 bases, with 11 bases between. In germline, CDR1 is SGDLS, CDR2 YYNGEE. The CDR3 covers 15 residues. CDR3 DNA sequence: TGTGCCAGCAGCGTAGGGTTAGCGTCTTACAATGAGCAGTTCTTC. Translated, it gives CASSVGLASYNEQFF.

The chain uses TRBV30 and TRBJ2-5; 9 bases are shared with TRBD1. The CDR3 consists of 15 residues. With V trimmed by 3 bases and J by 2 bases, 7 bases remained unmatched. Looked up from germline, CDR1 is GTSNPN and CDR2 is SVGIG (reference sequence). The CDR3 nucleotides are TGTGCCTGGAGGACCGGACAGGGGCGGCAAGAGACCCAGTACTTC. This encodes CAWRTGQGRQETQYF.

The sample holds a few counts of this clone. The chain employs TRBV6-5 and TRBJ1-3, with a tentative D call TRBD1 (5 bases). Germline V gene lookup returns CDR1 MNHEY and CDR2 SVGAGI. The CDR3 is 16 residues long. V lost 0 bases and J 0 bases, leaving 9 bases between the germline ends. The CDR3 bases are TGTGCCAGCAGTTACTCGGGGGTCTTCTCTGGAAACACCATATATTTT. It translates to CASSYSGVFSGNTIYF.

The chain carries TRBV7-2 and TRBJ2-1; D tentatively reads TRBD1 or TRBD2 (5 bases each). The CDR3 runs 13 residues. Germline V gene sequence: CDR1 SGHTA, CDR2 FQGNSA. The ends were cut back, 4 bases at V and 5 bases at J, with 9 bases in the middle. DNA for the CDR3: TGTGCCAGCAGCTGGGGACCGAACAATGAGCAGTTCTTC. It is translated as CASSWGPNNEQFF.

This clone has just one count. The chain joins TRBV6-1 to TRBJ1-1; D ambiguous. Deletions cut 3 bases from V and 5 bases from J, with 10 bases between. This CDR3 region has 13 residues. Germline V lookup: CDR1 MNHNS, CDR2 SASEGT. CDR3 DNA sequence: TGTGCCAGCAGTGAGGGTCCTTGGACTGAAGCTTTCTTT. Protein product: CASSEGPWTEAFF.

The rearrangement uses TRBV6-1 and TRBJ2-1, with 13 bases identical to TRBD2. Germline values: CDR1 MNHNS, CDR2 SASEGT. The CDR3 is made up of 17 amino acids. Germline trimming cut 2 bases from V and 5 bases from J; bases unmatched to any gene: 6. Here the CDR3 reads CASSELWGTSGDNEQFF. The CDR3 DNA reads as TGTGCCAGCAGTGAATTATGGGGGACTAGCGGGGACAATGAGCAGTTCTTC.

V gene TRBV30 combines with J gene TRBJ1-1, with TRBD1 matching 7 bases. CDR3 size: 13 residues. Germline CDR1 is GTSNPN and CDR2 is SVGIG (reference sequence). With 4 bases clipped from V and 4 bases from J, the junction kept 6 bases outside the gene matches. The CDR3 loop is CAWNRGGGTEAFF. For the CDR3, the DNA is TGTGCCTGGAATAGAGGGGGCGGCACTGAAGCTTTCTTT.

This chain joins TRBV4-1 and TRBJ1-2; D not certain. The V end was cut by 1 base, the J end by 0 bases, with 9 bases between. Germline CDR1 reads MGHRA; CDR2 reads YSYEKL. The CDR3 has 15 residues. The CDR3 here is CASSQAISANYGYTF. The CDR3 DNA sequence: TGCGCCAGCAGCCAAGCAATTTCCGCTAACTATGGCTACACCTTC.

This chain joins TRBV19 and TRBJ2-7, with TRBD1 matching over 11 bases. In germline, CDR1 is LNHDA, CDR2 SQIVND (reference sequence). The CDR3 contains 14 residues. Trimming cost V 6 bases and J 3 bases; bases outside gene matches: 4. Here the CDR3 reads CASSRTGGVYEQYF. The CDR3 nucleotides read TGTGCCAGTAGCAGGACAGGGGGCGTCTACGAGCAGTACTTC.

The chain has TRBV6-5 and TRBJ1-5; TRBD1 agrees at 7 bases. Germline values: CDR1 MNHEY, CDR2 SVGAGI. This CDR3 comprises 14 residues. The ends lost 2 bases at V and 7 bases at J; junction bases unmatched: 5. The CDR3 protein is CASSYRSGGQPQHF. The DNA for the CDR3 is TGTGCCAGCAGTTACCGCTCAGGGGGACAGCCCCAGCATTTT.

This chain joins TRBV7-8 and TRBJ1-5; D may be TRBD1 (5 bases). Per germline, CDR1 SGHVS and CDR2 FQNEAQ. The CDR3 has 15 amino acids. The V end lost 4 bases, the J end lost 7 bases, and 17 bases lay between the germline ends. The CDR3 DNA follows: TGTGCCAGCAGCTCGTTGTCATTCCGGGACCAGCCCCAGCATTTT. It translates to CASSSLSFRDQPQHF.

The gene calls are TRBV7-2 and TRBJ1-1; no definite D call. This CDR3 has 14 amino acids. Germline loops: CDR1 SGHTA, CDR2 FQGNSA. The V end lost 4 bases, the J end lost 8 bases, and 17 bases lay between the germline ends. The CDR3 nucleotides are TGTGCCAGCAGCTCACACGGTGGAGCTGGGGAAGCTTTCTTT. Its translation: CASSSHGGAGEAFF. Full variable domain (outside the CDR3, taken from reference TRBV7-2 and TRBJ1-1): GAGVSQSPSNKVTEKGKDVELRCDPISGHTALYWYRQSLGQGLEFLIYFQGNSAPDKSGLPSDRFSAERTGGSVSTLTIQRTQQEDSAVYLCASSSHGGAGEAFFGQGTRLTVV.

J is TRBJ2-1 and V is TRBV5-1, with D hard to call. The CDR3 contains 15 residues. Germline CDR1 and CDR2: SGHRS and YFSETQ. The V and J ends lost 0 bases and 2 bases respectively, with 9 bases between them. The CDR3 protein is CASSLADPAYNEQFF. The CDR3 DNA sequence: TGCGCCAGCAGCTTGGCCGACCCCGCCTACAATGAGCAGTTCTTC.

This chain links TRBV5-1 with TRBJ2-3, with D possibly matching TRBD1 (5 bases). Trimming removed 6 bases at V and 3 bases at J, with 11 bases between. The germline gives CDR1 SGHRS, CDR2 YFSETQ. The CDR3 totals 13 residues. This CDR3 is CASTGQGTDTQYF. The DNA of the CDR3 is TGCGCCAGCACAGGGCAGGGTACAGATACGCAGTATTTT.

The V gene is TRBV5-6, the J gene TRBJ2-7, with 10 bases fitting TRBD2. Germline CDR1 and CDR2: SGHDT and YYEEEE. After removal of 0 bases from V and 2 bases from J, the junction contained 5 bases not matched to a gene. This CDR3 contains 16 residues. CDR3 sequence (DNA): TGTGCCAGCAGCTTGGGGCTAGCGGGGGAGCCCTACGAGCAGTACTTC. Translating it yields CASSLGLAGEPYEQYF.

CDR3 protein: CASSVSGDTDTQYF. The CDR3 DNA reads TGTGCCAGCAGCGTTAGCGGGGACACAGATACGCAGTATTTT. V gene TRBV7-6 combines with J gene TRBJ2-3; 8 bases are shared with TRBD2. Trimming at V came to 5 bases and at J to 2 bases, leaving 3 bases not matched to a gene. The CDR3 loop spans 14 amino acids. Germline-derived CDR1 and CDR2 are SGHVS and FNYEAQ.